This T cell receptor beta chain was captured in a study of T cells after yellow fever vaccination. TCRdb reprocessed the 5' RACE reads via MiXCR and lists one record per CDR3 protein. The table shows just under 600,000 distinct CDR3 sequences, with roughly 13% occurring only once. This TCR derives from a man aged 25-45 years who received the YFV17D yellow fever vaccine. Sequenced here: PBMCs, sampled on the day of the yellow fever booster vaccination.

CDR3 region: CASSQQQGAGEQYF. CDR3 bases: TGCGCCAGCAGCCAGCAACAGGGGGCGGGCGAGCAGTACTTC. This chain links TRBV4-3 with TRBJ2-7; 9 bases agree with TRBD1. Trimming at V came to 3 bases and at J to 6 bases, leaving 6 bases not matched to a gene. The CDR3 runs 14 residues. The germline V gene has CDR1 LGHNA and CDR2 YSLEER.